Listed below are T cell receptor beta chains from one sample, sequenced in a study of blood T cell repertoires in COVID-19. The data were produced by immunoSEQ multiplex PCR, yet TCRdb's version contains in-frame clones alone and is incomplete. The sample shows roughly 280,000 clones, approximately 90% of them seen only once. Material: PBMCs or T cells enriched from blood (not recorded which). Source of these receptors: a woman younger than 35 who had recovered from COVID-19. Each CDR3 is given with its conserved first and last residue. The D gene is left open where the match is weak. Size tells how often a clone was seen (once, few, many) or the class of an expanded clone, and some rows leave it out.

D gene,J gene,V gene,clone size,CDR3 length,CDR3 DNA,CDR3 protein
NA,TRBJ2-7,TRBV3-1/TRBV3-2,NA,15,TGTGCCAGCAGCCAAGGCGCACAGGGTTTCTACGAGCAGTACTTC,CASSQGAQGFYEQYF
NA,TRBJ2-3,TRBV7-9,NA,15,TGTGCCAGCAGCTTCCCCGGACAATTTGCAGATACGCAGTATTTT,CASSFPGQFADTQYF
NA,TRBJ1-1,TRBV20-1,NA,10,TGCAGTGCTAGAAGGACAGAAGTTTTCTTT,CSARRTEVFF
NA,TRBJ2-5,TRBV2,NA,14,TGTGCCAGCAGTCCCGGGACTCCGGCCCAGACCCAGTACTTC,CASSPGTPAQTQYF
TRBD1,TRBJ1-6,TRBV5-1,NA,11,TGCGCCAGCAGCTCAGGGGGACCCCTCCACTTT,CASSSGGPLHF
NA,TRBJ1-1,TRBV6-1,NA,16,TGTGCCAGCAGTGACCCCAGCAGGGGAGAATTGGCTGAAGCTTTCTTT,CASSDPSRGELAEAFF
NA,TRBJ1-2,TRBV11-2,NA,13,TGTGCCAGCAGCTTAGGATTCGGGGATGGCTACACCTTC,CASSLGFGDGYTF
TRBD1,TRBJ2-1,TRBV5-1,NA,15,TGCGCCAGCAGCAAGAGACAGGGGGTCTACAATGAGCAGTTCTTC,CASSKRQGVYNEQFF
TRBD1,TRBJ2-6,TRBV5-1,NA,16,TGCGCCAGCAGCTTGGAGGGACAGGGGACGAGGGGGGTCCTGACTTTC,CASSLEGQGTRGVLTF
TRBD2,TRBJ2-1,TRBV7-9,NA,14,TGTGCCAGCAGCCCGAGGACTAGCGGCAATGAGCAGTTCTTC,CASSPRTSGNEQFF
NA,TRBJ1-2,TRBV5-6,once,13,TGTGCCAGCAGCTTGAGGGCAGGGGAGGGCTACACCTTC,CASSLRAGEGYTF
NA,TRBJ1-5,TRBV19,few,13,TGTGCCAGTAAACCCTATAGCAATCAGCCCCAGCATTTT,CASKPYSNQPQHF
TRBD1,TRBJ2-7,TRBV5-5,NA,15,TGTGCCAGCAGCGTTTCTTCGGGACAGAGACAGGAGCAGTACTTC,CASSVSSGQRQEQYF
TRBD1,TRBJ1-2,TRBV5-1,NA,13,TGCGCCAGCAGCACCGGACAGGGCTATGGCTACACCTTC,CASSTGQGYGYTF
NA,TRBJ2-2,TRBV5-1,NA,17,TGCGCCAGCAGCACAGGAGACAGGATCAGTGGTACTGGGGAGCTGTTTTTT,CASSTGDRISGTGELFF
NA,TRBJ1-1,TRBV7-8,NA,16,TGTGCCAGCAGCTTAGGTATCGATAGTAGACTCCTTGAAGCTTTCTTT,CASSLGIDSRLLEAFF
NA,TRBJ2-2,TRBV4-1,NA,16,TGCGCCAGCAGCCAAGGGCGTCGGGAAACGGCCGGGGAGCTGTTTTTT,CASSQGRRETAGELFF
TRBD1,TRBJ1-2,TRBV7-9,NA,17,TGTGCCAGCAGCGCCCGGGGACAGGGGACCTCGACGTATGGCTACACCTTC,CASSARGQGTSTYGYTF
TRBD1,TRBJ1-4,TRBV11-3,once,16,TGTGCCAGCAGACACGCCGGGACAGGGTTATATGAAAAACTGTTTTTT,CASRHAGTGLYEKLFF
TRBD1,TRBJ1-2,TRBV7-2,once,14,TGTGCCAGCAGCTCTGGACAGGTTCTCTATGGCTACACCTTC,CASSSGQVLYGYTF
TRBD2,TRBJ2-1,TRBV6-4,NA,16,TGTGCCAGCAGCTGGACTAGCGGGGGGTCCTACAATGAGCAGTTCTTC,CASSWTSGGSYNEQFF
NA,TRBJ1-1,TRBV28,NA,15,TGTGCCAGCACCCCTAATGAGGGAAGGAACACTGAAGCTTTCTTT,CASTPNEGRNTEAFF
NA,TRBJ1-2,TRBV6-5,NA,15,TGTGCCAGCAGTTATGATCTGGGACTAAACTATGGCTACACCTTC,CASSYDLGLNYGYTF
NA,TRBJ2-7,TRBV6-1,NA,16,TGTGCCAGCAGTGAAGTAGTTACAGGCACTTCCTACGAGCAGTACTTC,CASSEVVTGTSYEQYF
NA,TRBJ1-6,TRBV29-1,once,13,TGCAGCGTTAGGGACACGGTGAATTCACCCCTCCACTTT,CSVRDTVNSPLHF
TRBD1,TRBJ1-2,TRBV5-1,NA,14,TGCGCCAGCAGCCGGACAGGGGGCGACTATGGCTACACCTTC,CASSRTGGDYGYTF
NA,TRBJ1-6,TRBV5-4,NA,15,TGTGCCAGCAGCTTGAATCAGGGTCAGGGCTCACCCCTCCACTTT,CASSLNQGQGSPLHF
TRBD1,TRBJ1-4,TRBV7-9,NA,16,TGTGCCAGCAGCTTAGGGGACAGTAATACTAATGAAAAACTGTTTTTT,CASSLGDSNTNEKLFF
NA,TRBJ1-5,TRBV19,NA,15,TGTGCCAGTAGTATCGGGGGGCCTAGCAATCAGCCCCAGCATTTT,CASSIGGPSNQPQHF
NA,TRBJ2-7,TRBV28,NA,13,TGTGCCAGCAGTCCTCCCAGGCGCTACGAGCAGTACTTC,CASSPPRRYEQYF
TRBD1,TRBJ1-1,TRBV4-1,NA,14,TGCGCCAGCAGCCCCCAGGAGGACAGGGCTGAAGCTTTCTTT,CASSPQEDRAEAFF
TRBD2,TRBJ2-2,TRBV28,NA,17,TGTGCCAGCAACTCTGGGACTAGCGGGGGAATCACCGGGGAGCTGTTTTTT,CASNSGTSGGITGELFF
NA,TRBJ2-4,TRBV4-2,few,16,TGTGCCAGCAGCCAAGAAGTACCGACCGTAGCGGACATTCAGTACTTC,CASSQEVPTVADIQYF
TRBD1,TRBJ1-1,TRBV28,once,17,TGTGCCAGCAGTTTACCCCTGGCAGGGGGGAGGTACACTGAAGCTTTCTTT,CASSLPLAGGRYTEAFF
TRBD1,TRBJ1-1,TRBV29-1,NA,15,TGCAGCGTTGAACTCGGGACAGCCATGAACACTGAAGCTTTCTTT,CSVELGTAMNTEAFF
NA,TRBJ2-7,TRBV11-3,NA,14,TGTGCCAGCAGCTTAGTCGACAGCCCCTACGAGCAGTACTTC,CASSLVDSPYEQYF
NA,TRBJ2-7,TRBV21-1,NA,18,TGTGCCAGCAGCGCTCGCAGGGGCCTCACAGGGGGCTGGTACGAGCAGTACTTC,CASSARRGLTGGWYEQYF
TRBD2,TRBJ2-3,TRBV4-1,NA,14,TGCGCCAGCAGCCCAGCGGGGGTCACAGATACGCAGTATTTT,CASSPAGVTDTQYF
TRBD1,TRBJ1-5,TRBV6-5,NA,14,TGTGCCAGCACCCAACAGGGGGCAGGTCAGCCCCAGCATTTT,CASTQQGAGQPQHF
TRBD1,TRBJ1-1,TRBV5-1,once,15,TGCGCCAGCAGCTTACAAACAGGGGGAAACACTGAAGCTTTCTTT,CASSLQTGGNTEAFF
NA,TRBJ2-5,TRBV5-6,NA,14,TGTGCCAGCAGCTTTATAACAGAAAAAGAGACCCAGTACTTC,CASSFITEKETQYF
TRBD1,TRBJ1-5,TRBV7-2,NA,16,TGTGCCAGCAGCCCACCCGACAGGGATAGCAATCAGCCCCAGCATTTT,CASSPPDRDSNQPQHF